This TCR beta chain appears in the sequencing data of a study of blood T cell repertoires in COVID-19 (dated by TCRdb to 2020 to 2021). Regarding the research as a whole: The collaborator samples originated in the United States, Italy and Spain and spanned the acute and convalescent phases of COVID-19. The material from the prospective study consisted of cDNA or gDNA derived from T cells, B-cell-depleted T cells, or PBMCs. Deeply sampled blood TCRbeta repertoires from subjects exposed to, actively infected with, or recovered from COVID-19 were included in the dataset. A freely available public database, intended as a resource for researchers studying the immune response to SARS-CoV-2, is where the repertoires were released. Samples were obtained from the ongoing ImmuneRACE study (first 160 participants) and from about 1,300 subjects provided by 6 global collaborators. A de-identified subject ID, COVID-19 status, age in years and sex were almost always included in the sample metadata. Where available, HLA class I and class II types were taken from metadata supplied by the sample provider and were not determined by assay-based typing. Study-level results and caveats: How much clinical and demographic metadata was included differed by source and by participant, and the metadata was provided uncurated.

There are a few counts of this clone. The antigen it recognizes is unknown. Base qualities are not at hand, and no much larger clone is one base apart. Whole blood was collected in K2EDTA tubes by collaborating institutions according to the institutions' own protocols. For TCRbeta analysis, collaborator samples were shipped as frozen whole blood, as isolated PBMCs, or as DNA extracted from either sample type. The immunoSEQ Assay, a bias-controlled multiplex PCR, was used to amplify TCRbeta CDR3 regions from genomic DNA. In the source study's methods: The number of nucleated cells in each sample was estimated by amplification of reference gene primers within the assay. To quantify the absolute abundance of each unique TCRbeta CDR3 rearrangement, sequence reads were collapsed and filtered. For each sample, productive Simpson clonality was calculated as the square root of Simpson's diversity index across productive rearrangements. TCRdb re-hosts the immuneACCESS table, in-frame sequences only. Its copies lack some clones; in the studies checked, an unresolved V gene accounts for under half of them, and the cause for the rest is not known. The DNA gave D and trimming, while V, J and clone size come from that table. For this sample there are fewer than 65,000 clones; 65% to 80% appear just once. 20% to 30% of the sample is held by the ten biggest clonotypes.

Germline trimming: 0 bases from V, 6 bases from J; junction bases outside gene matches: 6. The CDR3 spans 17 residues, from the cysteine through the phenylalanine. Only the CDR3 DNA is retained, 51 bases long and in frame from the first base. The CDR1 and CDR2 encoded by the germline V gene are LGHNA and YNFKEQ. Sequenced sample: peripheral blood. The origin of this receptor is an older man with acute or convalescent COVID-19. The chain joins TRBV4-2 to TRBJ2-1, with 12 bases aligning to TRBD2. The CDR3 protein: CASSQDLTSGSVNEQFF. The nucleotide sequence is TGTGCCAGCAGCCAAGATCTGACTAGCGGGAGTGTCAATGAGCAGTTCTTC.